This is a list of T cell receptor beta chains from one sample in a study of beta chain features in type 1 diabetes. Assay: immunoSEQ multiplex PCR; the TCRdb copy retains only in-frame clones and omits some. The data hold 200,000 to 250,000 clones, with about a tenth observed a single time. The specimen was central memory CD4+ T cells from blood. Every receptor here comes from a man aged 18 to 29 in good health. Both conserved end residues are part of each CDR3. Each record gives: D gene, V gene, clone size, CDR3 length, J gene, CDR3 protein, CDR3 DNA. A D gene is named only where the DNA matches it firmly. Size values are once, few and many counts, or a class for expanded clones, and some rows have none.

TRBD1	TRBV9	few	15	TRBJ2-3	CASSERSTGTDTQYF	TGTGCCAGCAGCGAACGCTCGACAGGGACAGATACGCAGTATTTT
NA	TRBV30	NA	15	TRBJ2-7	CAWSALAGLSYEQYF	TGTGCCTGGAGCGCCCTGGCTGGACTGAGCTACGAGCAGTACTTC
NA	TRBV30	NA	12	TRBJ1-2	CARGASRYGYTF	TGTGCCCGCGGGGCCTCTCGATATGGCTACACCTTC
NA	TRBV28	many	13	TRBJ2-3	CASSRVSTDTQYF	TGTGCCAGCAGTAGAGTTAGCACAGATACGCAGTATTTT
NA	TRBV7-9	many	14	TRBJ1-5	CASSGGWSFQPQHF	TGTGCCAGCAGCGGGGGGTGGTCATTTCAGCCCCAGCATTTT
TRBD1	TRBV6-1	few	14	TRBJ2-5	CASSVTGGQETQYF	TGTGCCAGCAGTGTGACAGGGGGCCAAGAGACCCAGTACTTC
NA	TRBV19	few	17	TRBJ2-1	CASSIIRGGPRQVGQFF	TGTGCCAGTAGTATAATCCGCGGGGGCCCCCGTCAGGTAGGGCAGTTCTTC
NA	TRBV25-1	NA	12	TRBJ1-2	CASSDPAGGYTF	TGTGCCAGCAGTGACCCTGCCGGGGGCTACACCTTC
TRBD2	TRBV11-2	few	18	TRBJ2-3	CASRDSRRAGVSTDTQYF	TGTGCCAGCAGAGACTCACGGCGAGCGGGAGTTAGCACAGATACGCAGTATTTT
NA	TRBV7-9	few	13	TRBJ2-5	CASSLEVGETQYF	TGTGCCAGCAGCTTAGAAGTAGGAGAGACCCAGTACTTC
TRBD1	TRBV7-3	few	16	TRBJ2-1	CASSLIGTGVGDEQFF	TGTGCCAGCAGCTTAATCGGGACAGGGGTGGGCGATGAGCAGTTCTTC
NA	TRBV7-2	few	16	TRBJ2-7	CASSPRTVRSSYEQYF	TGTGCCAGCAGCCCCAGGACAGTCAGGAGCTCCTACGAGCAGTACTTC
TRBD1	TRBV6-5	NA	13	TRBJ1-2	CASSARGGGGYTF	TGTGCCAGCAGTGCCCGGGGAGGGGGCGGCTACACCTTC
TRBD2	TRBV7-2	many	14	TRBJ2-1	CASKPTSGYNEQFF	TGTGCCAGCAAGCCGACTAGCGGGTACAATGAGCAGTTCTTC
NA	TRBV5-6	few	15	TRBJ2-6	CASSFLSGWANVLTF	TGTGCCAGCAGCTTTTTAAGTGGATGGGCCAACGTCCTGACTTTC
NA	TRBV5-6	few	17	TRBJ2-3	CASSRLAFALSTDTQYF	TGTGCCAGCAGTCGGCTAGCGTTTGCCTTAAGCACAGATACGCAGTATTTT
NA	TRBV5-1	few	14	TRBJ2-3	CASSLEIVAGTQYF	TGCGCCAGCAGCTTGGAGATAGTTGCGGGTACGCAGTATTTT
TRBD2	TRBV11-2	few	16	TRBJ2-7	CASSILTSGISYEQYF	TGTGCCAGCAGCATATTGACTAGCGGAATATCCTACGAGCAGTACTTC
NA	TRBV6-5	NA	15	TRBJ1-1	CASSLEGLRGTEAFF	TGTGCCAGCAGCCTCGAGGGGCTGAGGGGCACTGAAGCTTTCTTT
TRBD1	TRBV6-5	many	13	TRBJ2-7	CASSYRDSYEQYF	TGTGCCAGCAGTTACCGGGACAGCTACGAGCAGTACTTC
TRBD2	TRBV4-1	NA	15	TRBJ2-7	CASSHLHRGDYEQYF	TGCGCCAGCAGCCATTTACACCGGGGGGACTACGAGCAGTACTTC
NA	TRBV4-3	many	14	TRBJ2-1	CASSQDWLAPEQFF	TGCGCCAGCAGCCAAGATTGGCTAGCACCCGAGCAGTTCTTC
NA	TRBV2	many	13	TRBJ2-3	CASSEFRADTQYF	TGTGCCAGCAGTGAATTTCGCGCAGATACGCAGTATTTT
TRBD2	TRBV5-4	NA	17	TRBJ2-5	CASSSDPQVAGEETQYF	TGTGCCAGCAGCTCCGATCCGCAAGTAGCGGGAGAAGAGACCCAGTACTTC
NA	TRBV7-8	NA	15	TRBJ1-5	CASKGDVASNQPQHF	TGTGCCAGCAAGGGGGATGTGGCTAGCAATCAGCCCCAGCATTTT
TRBD1	TRBV28	few	13	TRBJ2-7	CASSLYRGREQYF	TGTGCCAGCAGTTTATACAGGGGGCGGGAGCAGTACTTC
NA	TRBV29-1	NA	13	TRBJ1-1	CSVQQCMNTEAFF	TGCAGCGTACAACAGTGCATGAACACTGAAGCTTTCTTT
NA	TRBV29-1	few	12	TRBJ1-3	CSVEESGNTIYF	TGCAGCGTTGAAGAGTCTGGAAACACCATATATTTT
TRBD2	TRBV6-5	many	15	TRBJ2-2	CASSYTTSVTGELFF	TGTGCCAGCAGTTACACTACTAGCGTCACCGGGGAGCTGTTTTTT
NA	TRBV7-2	few	16	TRBJ2-7	CASSPFGGSASYEQYF	TGTGCCAGCAGCCCCTTTGGAGGGAGCGCTTCCTACGAGCAGTACTTC
NA	TRBV28	NA	14	TRBJ1-2	CASSYMTANYGYTF	TGTGCCAGCAGTTACATGACCGCTAACTATGGCTACACCTTC
TRBD1	TRBV2	NA	14	TRBJ1-1	CASSVQGVATEAFF	TGTGCCAGCAGTGTACAGGGGGTAGCCACTGAAGCTTTCTTT
NA	TRBV10-2	few	15	TRBJ2-1	CASSSGAGPYNEQFF	TGCGCCAGCAGTTCTGGGGCGGGACCTTACAATGAGCAGTTCTTC
NA	TRBV9	few	14	TRBJ2-7	CASSVETGQGEQYF	TGTGCCAGCAGCGTAGAAACAGGGCAGGGCGAGCAGTACTTC
NA	TRBV7-2	NA	16	TRBJ2-3	CASSAITGSGTDTQYF	TGTGCCAGCAGCGCCATAACAGGTTCGGGCACAGATACGCAGTATTTT
TRBD1	TRBV5-1	NA	13	TRBJ2-5	CASSRQGQETQYF	TGCGCCAGCAGCCGACAGGGGCAAGAGACCCAGTACTTC
TRBD2	TRBV25-1	NA	16	TRBJ2-7	CASSEGRGRSSYEQYF	TGTGCCAGCAGTGAAGGTCGCGGGAGGAGCTCCTACGAGCAGTACTTC
NA	TRBV9	NA	12	TRBJ2-1	CASSVGNNEQFF	TGTGCCAGCAGCGTAGGAAACAATGAGCAGTTCTTC
NA	TRBV4-3	many	15	TRBJ2-1	CASSQRIADNNEQFF	TGCGCCAGCAGCCAACGGATAGCGGATAACAATGAGCAGTTCTTC
NA	TRBV19	few	13	TRBJ1-2	CASSIDTEYGYTF	TGTGCCAGTAGCATTGACACGGAATATGGCTACACCTTC
NA	TRBV28	NA	15	TRBJ1-3	CASSLWQGTGNTIYF	TGTGCCAGCAGTTTATGGCAGGGGACTGGAAACACCATATATTTT
TRBD2	TRBV28	few	14	TRBJ2-1	CASSPAGTNNEQFF	TGTGCCAGCAGTCCCGCCGGGACTAACAATGAGCAGTTCTTC
NA	TRBV30	few	12	TRBJ2-7	CACSLAYYEQYF	TGTGCCTGTTCTTTGGCCTACTACGAGCAGTACTTC
TRBD2	TRBV4-2	many	17	TRBJ2-1	CASSQAGGTSGSSPQFF	TGTGCCAGCAGCCAAGCGGGCGGGACTAGCGGGAGTTCTCCCCAGTTCTTC
TRBD2	TRBV7-9	few	15	TRBJ2-1	CASSLVAGGSNEQFF	TGTGCCAGCAGCTTAGTAGCGGGAGGGAGTAATGAGCAGTTCTTC
NA	TRBV7-8	NA	12	TRBJ1-5	CASSRTDQPQHF	TGTGCCAGCAGCCGGACAGATCAGCCCCAGCATTTT
NA	TRBV9	few	19	TRBJ1-2	CASSVGLRIGVPYYYGYTF	TGTGCCAGCAGCGTAGGATTACGTATCGGGGTCCCATATTACTATGGCTACACCTTC
NA	TRBV5-1	few	13	TRBJ2-5	CASSLTVQETQYF	TGCGCCAGCAGCTTGACTGTCCAAGAGACCCAGTACTTC
NA	TRBV5-1	NA	15	TRBJ2-1	CASSLAQAIYNEQFF	TGCGCCAGCAGCTTAGCGCAGGCTATCTACAATGAGCAGTTCTTC
NA	TRBV6-7	NA	12	TRBJ1-2	CASSDGNYGYTF	TGTGCCAGCAGTGACGGCAACTATGGCTACACCTTC
NA	TRBV6-5	few	14	TRBJ1-5	CASSGLRSNQPQHF	TGTGCCAGCAGTGGACTTCGCAGCAATCAGCCCCAGCATTTT
TRBD1	TRBV5-1	few	16	TRBJ2-5	CASSWDPGQVQETQYF	TGCGCCAGCAGCTGGGACCCGGGACAGGTCCAAGAGACCCAGTACTTC
NA	TRBV29-1	NA	12	TRBJ2-5	CSARRGSETQYF	TGCAGCGCCCGGCGGGGTTCGGAGACCCAGTACTTC
NA	TRBV4-1	few	14	TRBJ2-7	CASRRAASSYEQYF	TGCGCCAGCAGGAGGGCAGCGAGCTCCTACGAGCAGTACTTC
TRBD2	TRBV4-2	many	17	TRBJ2-5	CASSQDLAGEEGETQYF	TGTGCCAGCAGCCAAGACCTAGCGGGAGAGGAGGGAGAGACCCAGTACTTC